One and the same sample provided the 20 T cell receptor beta chains below, sequenced in a study of blood T cell repertoires in COVID-19. Measured with immunoSEQ multiplex PCR; TCRdb has only the in-frame clones, and not every one. Among some 180,000 clones listed, around 85% were seen once. Sequenced input: peripheral blood. These receptors were taken from a woman in her fifties or sixties with acute or convalescent COVID-19.

The gene calls are TRBV14 and TRBJ1-2, with D possibly being TRBD1 (6 bases). Germline V gene lookup returns CDR1 SGHDN and CDR2 FVKESK. The V end was cut by 3 bases, the J end by 4 bases, with 15 bases between. CDR3 length equals 15 residues. The CDR3 region has the DNA TGTGCCAGCAGCCACGGACAGTTGGTACTCTATGGCTACACCTTC. Translated, it gives CASSHGQLVLYGYTF.

The chain is built from TRBV11-2 and TRBJ1-1, with TRBD1 matching 9 bases. The length of the CDR3 is 14 residues. Per the germline V gene, CDR1 is SGHAT and CDR2 is FQNNGV. V lost 5 bases, J lost 2 bases, and 3 bases stayed unmatched. CDR3 in DNA: TGTGCCAGCAGCAGTACAGGGGGCAACACTGAAGCTTTCTTT. This codes for CASSSTGGNTEAFF.

The CDR3 reads CASSYSGEVNYGYTF. The CDR3 DNA reads TGTGCCAGCAGTTACTCAGGGGAAGTAAACTATGGCTACACCTTC. This chain uses TRBV6-5 with TRBJ1-2; possible D gene TRBD1, 5 bases. The CDR3 sequence is 15 residues long. Between the trimmed V and J ends, which lost 0 bases and 2 bases, there was a span of 10 bases. Germline V CDR1 and CDR2: MNHEY, SVGAGI.

J is TRBJ1-2 and V is TRBV29-1; D is unresolved. Trimming left V 7 bases short and J 1 base short, with 10 bases between. The germline V gene encodes CDR1 SQVTM and CDR2 ANQGSEA. This CDR3 comprises 12 residues. As DNA, the CDR3 is TGCAGCGCCGGGGAGGGTAACTATGGCTACACCTTC. This encodes CSAGEGNYGYTF.

The chain joins TRBV11-2 to TRBJ2-1; D perhaps matches TRBD1 (5 bases). The CDR3 extends over 14 amino acids. Germline V CDR1 and CDR2: SGHAT, FQNNGV. The V and J ends lost 4 bases and 5 bases respectively, with 12 bases between them. DNA of the CDR3: TGTGCCAGCAGCTCGCGGCAGGGAAACAATGAGCAGTTCTTC. It is translated as CASSSRQGNNEQFF. The complete variable domain, with remaining parts taken from reference TRBV11-2 and TRBJ2-1, reads EAGVAQSPRYKIIEKRQSVAFWCNPISGHATLYWYQQILGQGPKLLIQFQNNGVVDDSQLPKDRFSAERLKGVDSTLKIQPAKLEDSAVYLCASSSRQGNNEQFFGPGTRLTVL.

The genes are TRBV19 and TRBJ2-1, with 7 bases fitting TRBD2. The V gene's germline CDR1 is LNHDA and CDR2 SQIVND (reference sequence). V lost 3 bases, J lost 0 bases, and 2 bases stayed unmatched. This CDR3 is built from 15 residues. The CDR3 DNA sequence: TGTGCCAGTAGTATCGGGAGGAGCTCCTACAATGAGCAGTTCTTC. Its protein is CASSIGRSSYNEQFF.

V is TRBV5-1 and J is TRBJ1-2; 7 bases fit TRBD1. Per germline, CDR1 SGHRS and CDR2 YFSETQ. The CDR3 covers 14 residues. V lost 2 bases, J lost 8 bases, and 9 bases stayed unmatched. Here the CDR3 DNA reads TGCGCCAGCAGCTTAGGAGAGGGGGCGCGGGGCTACACCTTC. Encoded protein: CASSLGEGARGYTF.

J is TRBJ2-1 and V is TRBV28, with 9 nucleotides matching TRBD1. The CDR3 consists of 16 residues. Germline V gene data show CDR1 as MDHEN and CDR2 as SYDVKM. The junction had 11 bases not matched to a gene; V was cut back by 4 bases and J by 7 bases. CDR3 nucleotide sequence: TGTGCCAGCAGTTCCATATACACAGGGGGCAAAAATGAGCAGTTCTTC. Its translation is CASSSIYTGGKNEQFF.

The chain carries TRBV2 and TRBJ2-2; 14 bases are shared with TRBD2. The CDR3 runs to 17 residues. With V trimmed by 5 bases and J by 5 bases, 7 bases remained unmatched. CDR1 is SNHLY and CDR2 is FYNNEI in the germline V gene. In DNA form, the CDR3 reads TGTGCCAGCAGTAAGACTAGCGGGAGGGCGCGGACCGGGGAGCTGTTTTTT. Translating gives CASSKTSGRARTGELFF.

CDR3 protein: CASRGTSRAGELFF. CDR3 in DNA: TGTGCCAGCAGGGGGACTAGCAGGGCCGGGGAGCTGTTTTTT. V and J are TRBV28 and TRBJ2-2; 9 bases line up with TRBD2. J gave up 6 bases and V 6 bases, and 5 bases lay outside the gene matches. The CDR3 sequence is 14 residues long. Germline values: CDR1 MDHEN, CDR2 SYDVKM.

The chain is built from TRBV7-9 and TRBJ1-6; D is uncertain. V lost 5 bases and J 6 bases, leaving 5 bases between the germline ends. The CDR3 has 12 amino acids. CDR1 is SEHNR and CDR2 is FQNEAQ in the germline V gene (reference sequence). CDR3 in amino acids: CASSAGNSPLHF. The CDR3, as DNA: TGTGCCAGCAGCGCCGGTAATTCACCCCTCCACTTT.

The chain combines TRBV15 with TRBJ2-1; 7 nucleotides line up with TRBD1. The CDR3 sequence is 14 residues long. CDR1 LNHNV and CDR2 YYDKDF come from the germline V gene (reference sequence). Germline trimming cut 0 bases from V and 9 bases from J; bases unmatched to any gene: 5. The chain's CDR3 is CATSREGGQAEQFF. DNA of the CDR3: TGTGCCACCAGCAGAGAGGGTGGACAGGCTGAGCAGTTCTTC.

The chain uses TRBV28 and TRBJ1-1; 10 positions agree with TRBD1. V was clipped by 10 bases and J by 5 bases; unmatched bases: 13. CDR3 length: 15 residues. Germline V CDR1 and CDR2: MDHEN, SYDVKM. The CDR3 DNA reads TGTGCCACCATTGGACAGGGGGATGTTTTAACTGAAGCTTTCTTT. Protein: CATIGQGDVLTEAFF.

This clone was counted a single time. The V call is TRBV9, the J call TRBJ2-2, with 8 bases that match TRBD1. Germline loops: CDR1 SGDLS, CDR2 YYNGEE. The CDR3 is 16 residues long. V lost 4 bases, J lost 5 bases, and 10 bases stayed unmatched. The CDR3 DNA is TGTGCCAGCAGCCCCTCGGACAGGGTTAGGACCGGGGAGCTGTTTTTT. Its protein is CASSPSDRVRTGELFF.

J is TRBJ2-1 and V is TRBV29-1; maybe TRBD2 (5 bases). The germline V gene has CDR1 SQVTM and CDR2 ANQGSEA. The CDR3 consists of 15 residues. V lost 0 bases to trimming and J lost 4 bases, with 13 bases between them. CDR3 loop: CSVEDPGLGYNEQFF. The CDR3, as DNA: TGCAGCGTTGAAGATCCCGGACTGGGATACAATGAGCAGTTCTTC.

CDR3 DNA: TGTGCCAGCAGCTTACGGGCAACTAATGAAAAACTGTTTTTT. Its translation: CASSLRATNEKLFF. The chain recombines TRBV13 with TRBJ1-4; no clear D. V was clipped by 2 bases and J by 0 bases, with 4 bases between them. Germline CDR1 is PRHDT and CDR2 is FYEKMQ (reference sequence). The CDR3 sequence is 14 residues long.

This clone showed up just a few times. CDR3 DNA: TGCGCCAGCAGTCCCCGACTAGCGGGAGATGGTAGTTCCTACAATGAGCAGTTCTTC. It is translated as CASSPRLAGDGSSYNEQFF. The rearrangement uses TRBV23-1 and TRBJ2-1; the match to TRBD2 covers 12 bases. TRBV23-1 is an open reading frame whose function is uncertain. V lost 4 bases, J lost 1 base, and 11 bases stayed unmatched. CDR3 size: 19 residues.

This clone was observed a single time. The V call is TRBV11-3, the J call TRBJ2-5, with 10 nucleotides matching TRBD2. V gave up 4 bases and J gave up 4 bases; unmatched junction bases: 3. Per germline, CDR1 SGHNT and CDR2 YENEEA. The CDR3 totals 14 residues. Here the CDR3 DNA reads TGTGCCAGCAGCTCTAGCGGGAGAGGAGAGACCCAGTACTTC. Translated, it gives CASSSSGRGETQYF.

CDR3 coding DNA: TGTGCCAGCAGCTTAGGTTTCGGGAGCAGCAACGAGCAGTACTTC. It translates to CASSLGFGSSNEQYF. The chain links TRBV11-3 to TRBJ2-7; TRBD2 might be the D (6 bases). Germline loops: CDR1 SGHNT, CDR2 YENEEA. The CDR3 length is 15 residues. V shed 1 base and J shed 5 bases, with 15 bases lying between them.

CDR3 coding DNA: TGTGCCAGCAGCTTGGGCAAAGGGGATGGCTACACCTTC. The encoded protein is CASSLGKGDGYTF. This sequence joins TRBV5-4 and TRBJ1-2, with D maybe TRBD1 (5 bases). Looked up from germline, CDR1 is SGHNT and CDR2 is YYREEE (reference sequence). Trimming cost V 0 bases and J 6 bases, with 9 bases left between them. The CDR3 loop spans 13 amino acids.